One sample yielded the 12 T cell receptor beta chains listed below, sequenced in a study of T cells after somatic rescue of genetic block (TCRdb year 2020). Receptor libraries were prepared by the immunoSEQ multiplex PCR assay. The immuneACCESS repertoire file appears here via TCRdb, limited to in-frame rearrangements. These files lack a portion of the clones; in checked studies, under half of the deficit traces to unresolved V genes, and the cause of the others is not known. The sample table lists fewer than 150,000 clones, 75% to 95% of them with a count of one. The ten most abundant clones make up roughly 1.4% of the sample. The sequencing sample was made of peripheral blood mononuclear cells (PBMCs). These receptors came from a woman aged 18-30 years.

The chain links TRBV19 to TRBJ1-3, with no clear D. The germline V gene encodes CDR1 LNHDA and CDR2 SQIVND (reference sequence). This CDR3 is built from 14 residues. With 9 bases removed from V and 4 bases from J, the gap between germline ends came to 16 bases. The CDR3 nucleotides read TGTGCCAGGGAGATCAGGAGGTCAGGAAACACCATATATTTT. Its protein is CAREIRRSGNTIYF.

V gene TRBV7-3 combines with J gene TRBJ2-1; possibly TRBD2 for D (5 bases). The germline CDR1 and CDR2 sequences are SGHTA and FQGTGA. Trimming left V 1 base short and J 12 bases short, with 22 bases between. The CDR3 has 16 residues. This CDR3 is CASSLNMGSADGRQFF. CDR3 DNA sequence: TGTGCCAGCAGCTTAAATATGGGTAGCGCCGACGGAAGGCAGTTCTTC.

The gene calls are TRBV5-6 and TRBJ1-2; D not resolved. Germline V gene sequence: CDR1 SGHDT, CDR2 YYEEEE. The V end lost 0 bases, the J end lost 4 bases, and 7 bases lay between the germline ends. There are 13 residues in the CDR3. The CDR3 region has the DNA TGTGCCAGCAGCTTGGGGAGGCCCTATGGCTACACCTTC. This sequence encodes CASSLGRPYGYTF. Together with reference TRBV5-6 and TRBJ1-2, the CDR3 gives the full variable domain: DAGVTQSPTHLIKTRGQQVTLRCSPKSGHDTVSWYQQALGQGPQFIFQYYEEEERQRGNFPDRFSGHQFPNYSSELNVNALLLGDSALYLCASSLGRPYGYTFGSGTRLTVV.

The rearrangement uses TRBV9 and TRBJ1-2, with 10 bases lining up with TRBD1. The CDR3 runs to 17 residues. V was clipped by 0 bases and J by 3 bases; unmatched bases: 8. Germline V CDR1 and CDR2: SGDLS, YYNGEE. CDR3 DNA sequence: TGTGCCAGCAGCGTAGCGACAGGGGGCGCGGGTGACTATGGCTACACCTTC. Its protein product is CASSVATGGAGDYGYTF.

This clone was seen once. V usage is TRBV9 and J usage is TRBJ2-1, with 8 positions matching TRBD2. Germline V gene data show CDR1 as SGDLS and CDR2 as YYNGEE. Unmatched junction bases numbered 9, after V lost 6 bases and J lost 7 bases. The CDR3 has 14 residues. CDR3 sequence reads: CASTLGGAQNEQFF. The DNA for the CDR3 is TGTGCCAGCACCCTCGGGGGGGCCCAAAATGAGCAGTTCTTC.

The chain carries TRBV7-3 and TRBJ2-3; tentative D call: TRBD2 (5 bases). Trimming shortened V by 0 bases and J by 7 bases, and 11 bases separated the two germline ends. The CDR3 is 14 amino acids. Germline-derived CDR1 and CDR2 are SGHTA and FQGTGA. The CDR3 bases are TGTGCCAGCAGCTTAACCGGGGTTACAAATACGCAGTATTTT. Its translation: CASSLTGVTNTQYF.

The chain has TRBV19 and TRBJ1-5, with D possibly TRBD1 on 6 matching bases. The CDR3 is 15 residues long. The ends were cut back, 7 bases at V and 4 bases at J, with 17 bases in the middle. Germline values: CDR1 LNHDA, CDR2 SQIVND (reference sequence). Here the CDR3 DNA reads TGTGCCAGTATGCCCTGGGCAGGGGAGAATCAGCCCCAGCATTTT. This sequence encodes CASMPWAGENQPQHF. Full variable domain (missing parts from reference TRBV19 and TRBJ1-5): DGGITQSPKYLFRKEGQNVTLSCEQNLNHDAMYWYRQDPGQGLRLIYYSQIVNDFQKGDIAEGYSVSREKKESFPLTVTSAQKNPTAFYLCASMPWAGENQPQHFGDGTRLSIL.

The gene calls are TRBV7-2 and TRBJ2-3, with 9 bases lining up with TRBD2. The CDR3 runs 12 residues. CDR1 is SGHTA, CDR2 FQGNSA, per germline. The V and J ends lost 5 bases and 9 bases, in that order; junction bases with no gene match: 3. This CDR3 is CASSRTSETQYF. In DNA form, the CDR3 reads TGTGCCAGCAGCCGGACTAGCGAAACGCAGTATTTT.

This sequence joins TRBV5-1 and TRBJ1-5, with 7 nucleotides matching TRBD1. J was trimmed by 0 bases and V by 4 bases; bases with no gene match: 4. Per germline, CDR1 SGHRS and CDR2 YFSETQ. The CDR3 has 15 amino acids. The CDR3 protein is CASSLGDSSNQPQHF. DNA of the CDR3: TGCGCCAGCAGCCTGGGGGACAGTAGCAATCAGCCCCAGCATTTT.

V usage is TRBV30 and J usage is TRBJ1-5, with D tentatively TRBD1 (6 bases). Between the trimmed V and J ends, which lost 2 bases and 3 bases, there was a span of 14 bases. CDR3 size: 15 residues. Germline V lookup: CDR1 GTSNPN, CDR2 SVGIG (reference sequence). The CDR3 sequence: CAWSLQTGYNQPQHF. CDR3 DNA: TGTGCCTGGAGTCTACAGACAGGTTACAATCAGCCCCAGCATTTT.

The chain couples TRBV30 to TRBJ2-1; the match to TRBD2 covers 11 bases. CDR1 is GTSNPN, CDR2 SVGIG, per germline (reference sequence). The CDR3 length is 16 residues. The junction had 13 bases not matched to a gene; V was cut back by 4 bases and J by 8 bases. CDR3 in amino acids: CAWILSGGALVDEQFF. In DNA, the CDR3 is TGTGCCTGGATCCTTAGCGGGGGGGCCTTGGTCGATGAGCAGTTCTTC.

The CDR3 DNA follows: TGTGCCAGCATCGGAGACGGGAACACTGAAGCTTTCTTT. Protein: CASIGDGNTEAFF. The gene calls are TRBV11-3 and TRBJ1-1; D unresolved. The CDR3 is 13 residues long. Trimming shortened V by 7 bases and J by 1 base, and 10 bases separated the two germline ends. CDR1 is SGHNT and CDR2 is YENEEA in the germline V gene.